The 32 T cell receptor beta chains listed next were all sequenced from one sample in a study of T cell responses to AZD1222 COVID-19 vaccine. Sequencing used immunoSEQ multiplex PCR; TCRdb keeps in-frame clones, though not all of them. This sample has around 110,000 clones, with roughly 90% found just once. Here the sequenced sample was peripheral blood, taken on day 0 of AZD1222 vaccination. The origin of the receptors is an adult in good health.

This sequence joins TRBV5-8 and TRBJ1-2, with TRBD1 as a possible D gene (6 bases). The germline V gene has CDR1 SGHTS and CDR2 YDEGEE. The V end lost 4 bases, the J end lost 3 bases, and 13 bases lay between the germline ends. The CDR3 is 14 amino acids. In DNA, the CDR3 is TGTGCCAGCAGCCCCGGGACAACTGACTATGGCTACACCTTC. Protein: CASSPGTTDYGYTF.

This clone was counted a few times. The V and J genes are TRBV7-2 and TRBJ1-1; D gene ambiguous. CDR1 is SGHTA and CDR2 is FQGNSA in the germline V gene. Trimming stripped 4 bases from V and 0 bases from J, with 6 bases between. The CDR3 is made up of 13 amino acids. Here the CDR3 DNA reads TGTGCCAGCAGCTGGGGATTGAACACTGAAGCTTTCTTT. Protein sequence: CASSWGLNTEAFF.

The chain combines TRBV4-3 with TRBJ2-7, with D perhaps assigned TRBD1 or TRBD2 (5 bases each). The germline gives CDR1 LGHNA, CDR2 YSLEER. The CDR3 has 15 amino acids. The V end was cut by 3 bases, the J end by 3 bases, with 15 bases between. The CDR3 coding sequence is TGCGCCAGCAGCCACCTCGGGGACGGATTCTACGAGCAGTACTTC. This encodes CASSHLGDGFYEQYF.

The chain recombines TRBV25-1 with TRBJ2-5, with 7 positions matching TRBD2. The J segment lost 5 bases and the V segment lost 6 bases, leaving 6 bases of the junction unmatched. The CDR3 spans 13 residues. Germline CDR1 is MGHDK and CDR2 is SYGVNS. The CDR3 nucleotides are TGTGCCAGCAGCAAGGGAGGGTCGGAGACCCAGTACTTC. Amino acid sequence: CASSKGGSETQYF.

The chain joins TRBV7-8 to TRBJ1-1, with D possibly TRBD1 on 5 matching bases. The CDR3 sequence is 13 residues long. Germline CDR1 and CDR2: SGHVS and FQNEAQ. The V end was cut by 2 bases, the J end by 3 bases, with 7 bases between. CDR3: CASSLRQYTEAFF. CDR3 coding DNA: TGTGCCAGCAGCTTAAGACAGTACACTGAAGCTTTCTTT.

This chain uses TRBV6-1 with TRBJ2-2, with 7 bases fitting TRBD1. J was trimmed by 7 bases and V by 2 bases; bases with no gene match: 10. This CDR3 is 16 amino acids long. The V gene's germline CDR1 is MNHNS and CDR2 SASEGT. The CDR3 loop reads CASSELRQGAGGELFF. CDR3 DNA: TGTGCCAGCAGTGAATTGCGACAGGGCGCGGGCGGGGAGCTGTTTTTT.

The chain recombines TRBV19 with TRBJ2-1, with 12 bases identical to TRBD2. The CDR3 consists of 16 residues. The germline V gene has CDR1 LNHDA and CDR2 SQIVND (reference sequence). Germline trimming cut 5 bases from V and 7 bases from J; bases unmatched to any gene: 9. CDR3: CASSVPSGRAGNEQFF. DNA for the CDR3: TGTGCCAGTAGTGTCCCTAGCGGGAGGGCGGGGAATGAGCAGTTCTTC.

The chain is built from TRBV6-5 and TRBJ1-1, with D possibly being TRBD1 (5 bases). V shed 2 bases and J shed 3 bases, with 10 bases lying between them. Per germline, CDR1 MNHEY and CDR2 SVGAGI. The CDR3 extends over 14 amino acids. CDR3 bases: TGTGCCAGCAGTTACAAGGGGTTGGACACTGAAGCTTTCTTT. Protein sequence: CASSYKGLDTEAFF.

This clone has more than one count but fewer than ten. This chain joins TRBV7-9 and TRBJ2-7; D ambiguous. This CDR3 spans 13 amino acids. V was pared by 2 bases and J by 5 bases, with 10 bases between. Germline lookup yields CDR1 SEHNR and CDR2 FQNEAQ (reference sequence). The DNA of the CDR3 is TGTGCCAGCAGCTTAAAAGGGTTACACGAGCAGTACTTC. It specifies CASSLKGLHEQYF.

The chain uses TRBV28 and TRBJ1-6; unclear D gene. The V and J ends lost 8 bases and 4 bases respectively, with 6 bases between them. Per germline, CDR1 MDHEN and CDR2 SYDVKM. The CDR3 runs 12 residues. DNA of the CDR3: TGTGCCAGCCGACGGTATAATTCACCCCTCCACTTT. It codes for CASRRYNSPLHF.

CDR3 coding DNA: TGTGCCAGCAGCTTAGGTCAGGGTTTCTCCTATAATTCACCCCTCCACTTT. Its protein product is CASSLGQGFSYNSPLHF. The gene calls are TRBV11-2 and TRBJ1-6, with D tentatively TRBD1 (5 bases). The CDR3 consists of 17 residues. Germline assignment: CDR1 SGHAT and CDR2 FQNNGV. Trimming took off 1 base at V and 0 bases at J, with 10 bases between the two ends.

The chain recombines TRBV5-1 with TRBJ1-6, with 10 bases lining up with TRBD1. V lost 4 bases, J lost 8 bases, and 3 bases stayed unmatched. The CDR3 consists of 14 residues. In germline, CDR1 is SGHRS, CDR2 YFSETQ. The CDR3 DNA is TGCGCCAGCAGCCCCGGGACAGGGGATTCACCCCTCCACTTT. Amino acid sequence: CASSPGTGDSPLHF.

CDR3 DNA sequence: TGTGCCAGCAGTTTTCGGGGGTATGGCTACACCTTC. Amino acids: CASSFRGYGYTF. The V and J genes are TRBV28 and TRBJ1-2; TRBD1 might be the D (5 bases). This CDR3 is built from 12 residues. V was cut by 3 bases and J by 5 bases, with 7 bases left in between. CDR1 MDHEN and CDR2 SYDVKM come from the germline V gene.

The count of this clone is one. V and J are TRBV5-1 and TRBJ2-1; possible D gene TRBD2, 5 bases. There are 15 residues in the CDR3. V lost 3 bases and J lost 0, with 10 bases in between. Germline V CDR1 and CDR2: SGHRS, YFSETQ. CDR3: CASSSESGSYNEQFF. The CDR3 coding sequence is TGCGCCAGCAGCTCGGAGAGCGGCTCCTACAATGAGCAGTTCTTC.

CDR3 protein: CASSLGNRNQPQHF. The CDR3 DNA sequence: TGTGCCAGCAGCTTAGGGAATCGCAATCAGCCCCAGCATTTT. This chain joins TRBV7-8 and TRBJ1-5; D gene uncertain. Germline V gene lookup returns CDR1 SGHVS and CDR2 FQNEAQ. The V end was cut by 1 base, the J end by 2 bases, with 6 bases between. The CDR3 covers 14 residues.

V gene TRBV5-5 combines with J gene TRBJ1-2; TRBD1 is a possible D gene (5 bases). Germline CDR1 and CDR2: SGHKS and YYEKEE (reference sequence). Trimming removed 5 bases at V and 2 bases at J, with 10 bases between. The CDR3 spans 13 residues. The CDR3 region has the DNA TGTGCCAGCAGGCTGGAGGGGAACTATGGCTACACCTTC. Protein: CASRLEGNYGYTF. Full variable domain (missing parts from reference TRBV5-5 and TRBJ1-2): DAGVTQSPTHLIKTRGQQVTLRCSPISGHKSVSWYQQVLGQGPQFIFQYYEKEERGRGNFPDRFSARQFPNYSSELNVNALLLGDSALYLCASRLEGNYGYTFGSGTRLTVV.

This clone has just one count. The CDR3 region has the DNA TGTGCCAGCAGCCAAGAAATCACAGATACGCAGTATTTT. Its translation: CASSQEITDTQYF. The rearrangement links TRBV16 to TRBJ2-3; D is ambiguous. This CDR3 comprises 13 residues. Germline lookup yields CDR1 KGHSY and CDR2 FQNENV. Trimming left V 2 bases short and J 2 bases short, with 5 bases between.

The rearrangement uses TRBV28 and TRBJ1-4; D is perhaps TRBD1 (6 bases). Between the trimmed V and J ends, which lost 3 bases and 1 base, there was a span of 12 bases. The CDR3 runs to 16 residues. Germline lookup yields CDR1 MDHEN and CDR2 SYDVKM. CDR3 sequence: CASSFSFRGTNEKLFF. The CDR3 nucleotides read TGTGCCAGCAGTTTCTCTTTCAGGGGAACTAATGAAAAACTGTTTTTT.

This chain joins TRBV7-9 and TRBJ1-5; D not resolved. The V gene's germline CDR1 is SEHNR and CDR2 FQNEAQ (reference sequence). The CDR3 spans 18 residues. The germline V and J ends were trimmed by 6 bases and 7 bases, with 28 bases remaining between them. The CDR3 DNA reads as TGTGCCAGCAGTTGGGTCGTAATCAAGGGAGGTCCCAAACAGCCCCAGCATTTT. As protein: CASSWVVIKGGPKQPQHF.

This clone came up once. J is TRBJ2-7 and V is TRBV4-1; no reliable D call. V was trimmed by 5 bases and J by 2 bases, leaving 16 bases between them. This CDR3 contains 15 residues. CDR1 is MGHRA, CDR2 YSYEKL, per germline. CDR3 protein: CASSSSWTATYEQYF. Written as DNA, the CDR3 is TGCGCCAGCAGCTCCTCCTGGACGGCTACCTACGAGCAGTACTTC.

CDR3 loop: CASSYGADVSYEQYF. Here the CDR3 DNA reads TGTGCCAGCAGTTACGGGGCAGACGTTTCCTACGAGCAGTACTTC. The chain is built from TRBV6-5 and TRBJ2-7; maybe TRBD1 (5 bases). V was pared by 2 bases and J by 1 base, with 12 bases between. This CDR3 is built from 15 residues. Germline CDR1 reads MNHEY; CDR2 reads SVGAGI.

V usage is TRBV11-1 and J usage is TRBJ1-1; D might be TRBD1 (6 bases). Between the trimmed V and J ends, which lost 2 bases and 3 bases, there was a span of 10 bases. Germline V CDR1 and CDR2: SGHAT, FQDESV (reference sequence). The CDR3 totals 14 residues. Here the CDR3 reads CASSLPGVYTEAFF. DNA for the CDR3: TGTGCCAGCAGCTTACCAGGGGTTTACACTGAAGCTTTCTTT.

This clone was seen more than once but under ten times. This sequence joins TRBV5-1 and TRBJ1-1; TRBD1 matches 9 bases. The CDR3 contains 14 residues. V lost 0 bases to trimming and J lost 7 bases; unmatched junction nucleotides: 4. Germline V lookup: CDR1 SGHRS, CDR2 YFSETQ. This chain's CDR3 is CASSLAGQGGEAFF. Here the CDR3 DNA reads TGCGCCAGCAGCTTGGCGGGACAGGGAGGTGAAGCTTTCTTT. Filled out from reference TRBV5-1 and TRBJ1-1, the complete variable domain reads KAGVTQTPRYLIKTRGQQVTLSCSPISGHRSVSWYQQTPGQGLQFLFEYFSETQRNKGNFPGRFSGRQFSNSRSEMNVSTLELGDSALYLCASSLAGQGGEAFFGQGTRLTVV.

The chain uses TRBV7-9 and TRBJ2-3, with 11 bases lining up with TRBD2. V was clipped by 4 bases and J by 4 bases; unmatched bases: 4. CDR1 and CDR2 from the germline V gene are SEHNR and FQNEAQ (reference sequence). This CDR3 comprises 15 residues. The CDR3 sequence is CASSYLAGGADTQYF. Written as DNA, the CDR3 is TGTGCCAGCAGCTATTTAGCGGGAGGGGCAGATACGCAGTATTTT.

This rearrangement joins TRBV4-1 to TRBJ2-7, with 10 bases that match TRBD2. The CDR3 spans 19 residues. The V segment lost 0 bases and the J segment 4 bases; nucleotides outside the gene matches: 15. CDR1 and CDR2 from the germline V gene are MGHRA and YSYEKL. CDR3 DNA: TGCGCCAGCAGCCAAGAATTAGTAGGGCTAGCGGGAGTTGTGTACGAGCAGTACTTC. Its protein product is CASSQELVGLAGVVYEQYF.

This chain connects TRBV5-5 to TRBJ1-3, with D unclear. The CDR3 is 15 amino acids. In germline, CDR1 is SGHKS, CDR2 YYEKEE (reference sequence). V lost 6 bases to trimming and J lost 2 bases, with 15 bases between them. The CDR3 coding sequence is TGTGCCAGCACCGTTGCCGGTCAGGCTGGAAACACCATATATTTT. Amino acid sequence: CASTVAGQAGNTIYF.

This chain joins TRBV9 and TRBJ1-2, with D unresolved. Trimming removed 6 bases at V and 2 bases at J, with 14 bases between. Germline CDR1 reads SGDLS; CDR2 reads YYNGEE. The CDR3 is 14 amino acids. CDR3 DNA sequence: TGTGCCAGCACCTCCGGAGCCACCAACTATGGCTACACCTTC. Translation: CASTSGATNYGYTF.

This clone was found a few times. The chain combines TRBV9 with TRBJ2-3, with D maybe TRBD1 (5 bases). The CDR3 consists of 19 residues. Germline CDR1 reads SGDLS; CDR2 reads YYNGEE. The V and J ends lost 0 bases and 3 bases respectively, with 23 bases between them. The CDR3 loop is CASSVGPRQGRVRTDTQYF. The DNA for the CDR3 is TGTGCCAGCAGCGTAGGCCCCCGTCAGGGTCGGGTAAGAACAGATACGCAGTATTTT.

This clone was observed a single time. The chain carries TRBV19 and TRBJ2-7, with 8 nucleotides matching TRBD1. This CDR3 is 14 amino acids long. The trim removed 7 bases at V and 4 bases at J, leaving 9 bases unmatched. From germline, CDR1 is LNHDA and CDR2 SQIVND (reference sequence). DNA for the CDR3: TGTGCCAGTATGGAGGCAGGGGGCTTTTACGAGCAGTACTTC. Protein: CASMEAGGFYEQYF.

The CDR3 sequence is CASSQDPLSNQPQHF. The CDR3 coding sequence is TGCGCCAGCAGCCAAGATCCACTTAGCAATCAGCCCCAGCATTTT. This chain connects TRBV4-3 to TRBJ1-5, with D uncertain. CDR1 and CDR2 from the germline V gene are LGHNA and YSLEER. Trimming removed 0 bases from V and 0 bases from J, with 6 bases in between. CDR3 length: 15 amino acids.

This clone appeared a few times. This chain connects TRBV19 to TRBJ1-1; D is perhaps TRBD1 (5 bases). Germline CDR1 LNHDA, CDR2 SQIVND (reference sequence). This CDR3 is 15 amino acids long. With 7 bases removed from V and 1 base from J, the gap between germline ends came to 16 bases. In nucleotides, the CDR3 is TGTGCCAGTAAGAGGGACCCTTGGGAGAACACTGAAGCTTTCTTT. Amino acids: CASKRDPWENTEAFF.

This chain joins TRBV15 and TRBJ2-1; 10 bases fit TRBD1. CDR3 length equals 15 residues. After removal of 5 bases from V and 8 bases from J, the junction contained 9 bases not matched to a gene. Looked up from germline, CDR1 is LNHNV and CDR2 is YYDKDF (reference sequence). The CDR3 nucleotides read TGTGCCACCAGCGGGGGGACAGGGGTTGCTGATGAGCAGTTCTTC. As protein: CATSGGTGVADEQFF.